This T cell receptor (beta chain) was observed in a study of CD4 T cells in relation to SARS-CoV-2 and coronaviruses (dated by TCRdb to the early 2020s). Looking at the study overall: The ViraFEST assay cultured PBMCs with antigen for 10 days, then sequenced TCR beta CDR3s to find antigen-specific clonal expansions. At the level of individual TCR clonotypes, the study evaluated whether memory CD4+ T cells crossreact between the spike proteins of SARS-CoV-2 and those of common cold coronaviruses. A different, Illumina-based TCR-beta assay was used to sequence expansion assays from other donors in the study. The Adaptive Biotechnologies TCR-sequencing kit was used to sequence samples from a few pre-COVID donors and the naive versus memory experiments, whereas other data were Illumina-based. HLA restriction was mapped for shared crossreactive spike epitopes using patient-derived lymphoblastoid cell lines. An HIV-1 Nef peptide pool or a no-peptide culture served as the negative reference condition. Broad study findings and their caveats: In 65% to 70% of donors, memory CD4+ clonotypes turned up that crossrecognized SARS-CoV-2 and at least one common cold coronavirus spike. Small numbers of patients and of tested TCRs limited the study. Because no donor provided both pre-pandemic and post-infection samples, tracing the source of pre-existing responses was limited. Crossreactivity analysis centred on spike protein, so crossreactivity against other viral proteins was not assessed. Compared with monoreactive clones, crossreactive clones had significantly weaker SARS-CoV-2-driven expansion, a result consistent with antigenic imprinting.

CD4+ T cells from unexposed donors were collected before the COVID-19 pandemic (2011-2018). The EasySep CD4+ T cell isolation kit was used to isolate CD4+ T cells once the cultures had run for more than 8 days. Unexposed donor CD4+ T cells were tested for reactivity to SARS-CoV-2 S and N and four common cold coronavirus spike pools, as cell number allowed. Each well received 2 million to 2.5 million PBMCs, cultured in IMDM supplemented with approximately 5.3% human AB serum and roughly 10 IU/ml IL-2. Half of the culture medium was replaced with fresh IL-2-containing medium on days 3 and 7. Triplicate replicate wells were generally used for each peptide culture condition. The leukapheresis product used for the unexposed donors was purchased from a commercial source. Ficoll-Paque PLUS gradient centrifugation was used to isolate PBMCs from leukapheresis product or whole blood. PBMCs were either cryopreserved at -140°C or used fresh in the expansion assay. The QIAamp Micro DNA Kit was used to extract genomic DNA from the CD4+ T cells.

CDR1 and CDR2 are read off the germline V gene as KGHSH and LQKENI. Spanning cysteine to phenylalanine, the CDR3 consists of 15 amino acids. Left in the record is the CDR3 DNA by itself, 45 bases read in frame from the first base. V trim: 3 bases; J trim: 10 bases; unmatched bases: 12. Libraries were made using the immunoSEQ multiplex PCR assay. As for how the authors treated the data: During preprocessing, nonproductive sequences were discarded, as were any CDR3s that did not begin with C, did not end with F or W, or were shorter than 7 amino acids. The MANAFEST web app was used to call antigen-specific clonotypes on the basis of expansion compared with the reference and with other culture wells. To be counted as positive, a clone had to show significant expansion compared with the reference culture, at an FDR below 0.05, in 2 of 3 replicate wells. A further requirement for positive clones was significant expansion compared with all other tandem wells, along with an odds ratio above 5. CDR3 homology was measured as pairwise Levenshtein distance, computed with the stringdist R package after trimming three terminal residues from each end. In TCRdb, the immuneACCESS table is reduced to in-frame sequences with V and J assigned. These tables do not hold every clone; where another copy was compared, an unresolved V gene accounts for under half, and the others remain unexplained. That table is the source of V, J and clone size, and D and trimming were worked out from the DNA. The sample data list some 15,000 clones, and around 82% of these were observed just once. The ten largest account for roughly a sixth of the sample.

There are a few counts of this clone. Its antigen target is currently unknown. No much larger clonotype is one base removed from it; base qualities were not supplied. The rearrangement joined TRBV18 to TRBJ2-1, with 7 bases in between that match TRBD2. Source material: CD4+ T cells from PBMCs, cultured in vitro. The source of this sequence is a human donor in good health. The CDR3 protein: CASSPQGVSGEEQFF. Read as DNA, the sequence is TGTGCCAGCTCACCTCAAGGGGTAAGCGGGGAAGAGCAGTTCTTC.